Sequencing of this T cell receptor (beta chain) was carried out in a study of blood T cell repertoires in COVID-19. Whole-study context: There were acute and convalescent COVID-19 samples, and they came from the United States, Italy and Spain. The cDNA or gDNA used as material had been derived from T cells, B-cell-depleted T cells, or PBMCs.

This clone was counted a few times. Original data processing: Amplification with reference gene primers provided the estimates of nucleated cell counts. Profiling relied on immunoSEQ multiplex PCR, and the TCRdb table lists in-frame clones only, not all of them. D and trimming were read from the DNA, whereas the V and J calls and clone size are those reported in that table. The top ten clones hold around 0.89% of a sample with roughly 250,000 clones, 70% to 90% of them seen once. Trimming at V came to 4 bases and at J to 2 bases, leaving 13 bases not matched to a gene. This CDR3 spans 17 amino acids. CDR1 SGHRS and CDR2 YFSETQ come from the germline V gene.

The J gene is TRBJ1-1, the V gene TRBV5-1, with TRBD1 identical over 8 bases. The specimen was peripheral blood. The sequence derives from a man aged 35 to 55 with acute or convalescent COVID-19. The chain's CDR3 is CASSSTGTGGGNTEAFF. In DNA form, the CDR3 reads TGCGCCAGCAGCAGTACCGGGACAGGCGGTGGAAACACTGAAGCTTTCTTT.